These 15 T cell receptor beta chains were all obtained from the same sample, sequenced in a study of beta chain features in type 1 diabetes. These receptors have no known antigen. Study observations and caveats: Patients with Type 1 diabetes showed moderately but significantly shorter TCRB CDR3s in all four CD4+ subsets.

The sequenced template was cDNA made from the entire isolated RNA. Measured with immunoSEQ multiplex PCR; TCRdb has only the in-frame clones, and not every one. The table has 600,000 to 700,000 clones, roughly an eighth seen once. Sequenced material: naive CD4+ T cells from blood. The source of these receptors is a man aged 18 to 30 with type 1 diabetes.

The chain has TRBV30 and TRBJ1-1; D is unresolved. The V gene lost 0 bases and the J gene lost 3 bases, with 11 bases spanning the gap. Looked up from germline, CDR1 is GTSNPN and CDR2 is SVGIG (reference sequence). This CDR3 has 14 amino acids. CDR3: CAWSVLIGDTEAFF. In DNA, the CDR3 is TGTGCCTGGAGTGTACTGATCGGGGACACTGAAGCTTTCTTT.

The V gene is TRBV7-6, the J gene TRBJ2-4; D is possibly TRBD1 or TRBD2 (6 bases each). The CDR3 is 15 amino acids. V lost 1 base and J lost 6, with 13 bases in between. Germline CDR1 SGHVS, CDR2 FNYEAQ. The CDR3 bases are TGTGCCAGCAGCTTAGTTTACGGGGGCACAAACATTCAGTACTTC. It encodes CASSLVYGGTNIQYF. Looking up the rest from reference TRBV7-6 and TRBJ2-4 gives the full variable domain: GAGVSQSPRYKVTKRGQDVALRCDPISGHVSLYWYRQALGQGPEFLTYFNYEAQQDKSGLPNDRFSAERPEGSISTLTIQRTEQRDSAMYRCASSLVYGGTNIQYFGAGTRLSVL.

This chain uses TRBV6-5 with TRBJ2-5, with D perhaps matching TRBD2 (6 bases). Germline V CDR1 and CDR2: MNHEY, SVGAGI. This CDR3 contains 12 residues. The V and J ends lost 7 bases and 7 bases respectively, with 13 bases between them. In DNA form, the CDR3 reads TGTGCCAGCACTCCTATGGGGGGGACCCAGTACTTC. Translating it yields CASTPMGGTQYF.

The rearrangement uses TRBV2 and TRBJ1-1; 9 bases match TRBD1. The germline V gene encodes CDR1 SNHLY and CDR2 FYNNEI. The CDR3 is made up of 13 amino acids. V was pared by 7 bases and J by 5 bases, with 5 bases of the junction left unmatched. For the CDR3, the DNA is TGTGCCAGCACTGGACAGGGGTTAACTGAAGCTTTCTTT. Its translation is CASTGQGLTEAFF.

This rearrangement joins TRBV6-4 to TRBJ1-2; possible D gene TRBD1, 5 bases. Germline V lookup: CDR1 MRHNA, CDR2 SNTAGT. CDR3 size: 14 residues. V lost 2 bases and J 6 bases, leaving 13 bases between the germline ends. The chain's CDR3 is CASSDSRVPHGYTF. CDR3 DNA: TGTGCCAGCAGTGACAGCAGGGTGCCGCATGGCTACACCTTC.

The chain joins TRBV28 to TRBJ2-3; no clear D gene. Germline V gene sequence: CDR1 MDHEN, CDR2 SYDVKM. The ends were cut back, 8 bases at V and 3 bases at J, with 12 bases in the middle. This CDR3 is built from 13 residues. CDR3 nucleotide sequence: TGTGCCAGCGAAAGCCCAATTACAGATACGCAGTATTTT. It yields the protein CASESPITDTQYF.

This clone was counted between two and nine times. The V and J genes are TRBV11-2 and TRBJ2-1, with D hard to call. The CDR3 runs to 12 residues. Germline V CDR1 and CDR2: SGHAT, FQNNGV. The V end was cut by 3 bases, the J end by 9 bases, with 9 bases between. Here the CDR3 DNA reads TGTGCCAGCAGCTTTTACCCGGGTGAGCAGTTCTTC. Translated, it gives CASSFYPGEQFF.

This clone was detected only a few times. This rearrangement joins TRBV5-4 to TRBJ1-5; the D is unclear. Trimming stripped 3 bases from V and 5 bases from J, with 15 bases between. CDR1 and CDR2 from the germline V gene are SGHNT and YYREEE (reference sequence). The CDR3 extends over 15 amino acids. This CDR3 is CASSSTPEAHQPQHF. The CDR3 nucleotides are TGTGCCAGCAGCTCTACCCCAGAGGCCCATCAGCCCCAGCATTTT.

The chain uses TRBV5-6 and TRBJ2-7, with D possibly being TRBD2 (5 bases). This CDR3 spans 12 amino acids. Trimming pared 1 base from V and 8 bases from J, leaving 10 bases between. The germline CDR1 and CDR2 sequences are SGHDT and YYEEEE. CDR3 nucleotides: TGTGCCAGCAGCTTGTTAGCGAGTAAGCAGTACTTC. Its protein is CASSLLASKQYF.

This clone was observed a few times. The V call is TRBV6-5, the J call TRBJ1-5; D is unclear. CDR1 is MNHEY and CDR2 is SVGAGI in the germline V gene. This CDR3 is 13 amino acids long. V gave up 6 bases and J gave up 5 bases, with 11 bases separating them. The CDR3 bases are TGTGCCAGCAGCCCCCAGGAAGATCAGCCCCAGCATTTT. Translating it yields CASSPQEDQPQHF.

This clone was seen only a few times. The V gene is TRBV6-5, the J gene TRBJ1-2; the match to TRBD1 covers 8 bases. Germline values: CDR1 MNHEY, CDR2 SVGAGI. CDR3 size: 14 residues. The V and J ends lost 6 bases and 4 bases, in that order; junction bases with no gene match: 7. CDR3 DNA sequence: TGTGCCAGCAGCGACAGGGGTCGGACCTATGGCTACACCTTC. This sequence encodes CASSDRGRTYGYTF.

The chain employs TRBV5-4 and TRBJ1-2, with 7 bases fitting TRBD1. CDR3 length: 13 amino acids. Germline values: CDR1 SGHNT, CDR2 YYREEE (reference sequence). The V and J ends lost 4 bases and 4 bases, in that order; junction bases with no gene match: 4. The CDR3 reads CASSNRGIYGYTF. CDR3 sequence (DNA): TGTGCCAGCAGCAACAGGGGAATCTATGGCTACACCTTC.

This clone was seen just once. The V and J genes are TRBV7-4 and TRBJ2-7, with a tentative D call TRBD1 (5 bases). There are 15 residues in the CDR3. Germline V CDR1 and CDR2: SGHVT, SQSDAQ. Trimming pared 5 bases from V and 9 bases from J, leaving 23 bases between. The DNA of the CDR3 is TGTGCCAGCAGCCGTATTATCACAGGAACCTTGGGGCAGTACTTC. The encoded protein is CASSRIITGTLGQYF.

The V and J genes are TRBV4-2 and TRBJ2-3; 12 bases match TRBD2. There are 19 residues in the CDR3. Germline values: CDR1 LGHNA, CDR2 YNFKEQ. Trimming took 0 bases from V and 10 from J; bases not matched to a gene: 17. As DNA, the CDR3 is TGTGCCAGCAGCCAAGATACGACTAGCGGGGGCCAGGGGGCCTTGGCGCAGTATTTT. Protein product: CASSQDTTSGGQGALAQYF.

This chain joins TRBV5-1 and TRBJ2-2; D unclear. Germline values: CDR1 SGHRS, CDR2 YFSETQ. The CDR3 contains 12 residues. V gave up 2 bases and J gave up 6 bases, with 5 bases separating them. The CDR3 bases are TGCGCCAGCAGCTTTAGGGCCGGGGAGCTGTTTTTT. Protein product: CASSFRAGELFF.